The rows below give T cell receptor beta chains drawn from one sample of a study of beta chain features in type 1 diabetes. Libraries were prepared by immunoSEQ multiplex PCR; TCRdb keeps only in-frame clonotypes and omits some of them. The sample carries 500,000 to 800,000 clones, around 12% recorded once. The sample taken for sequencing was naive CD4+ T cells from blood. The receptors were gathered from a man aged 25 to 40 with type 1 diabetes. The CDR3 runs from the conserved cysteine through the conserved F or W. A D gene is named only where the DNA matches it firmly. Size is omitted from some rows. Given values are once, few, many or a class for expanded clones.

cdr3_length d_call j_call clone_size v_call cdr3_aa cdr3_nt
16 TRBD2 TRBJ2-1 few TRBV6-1 CASSARTSGGANEQFF TGTGCCAGCAGTGCCCGGACTAGCGGGGGGGCCAATGAGCAGTTCTTC
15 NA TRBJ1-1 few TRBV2 CASSLSGSMNTEAFF TGTGCCAGCAGCCTCTCAGGTTCTATGAACACTGAAGCTTTCTTT
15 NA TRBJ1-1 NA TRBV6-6 CASSKLSGGSTEAFF TGTGCCAGCAGTAAACTCTCGGGCGGGTCTACTGAAGCTTTCTTT
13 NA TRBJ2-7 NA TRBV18 CASSPADSYEQYF TGTGCCAGCTCACCAGCAGACTCCTACGAGCAGTACTTC
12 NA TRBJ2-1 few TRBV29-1 CSAGGGYNEQFF TGCAGCGCGGGTGGAGGGTACAATGAGCAGTTCTTC
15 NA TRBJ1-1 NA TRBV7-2 CASTFGFRGKPEAFF TGTGCCAGCACCTTCGGGTTTCGGGGTAAGCCTGAAGCTTTCTTT
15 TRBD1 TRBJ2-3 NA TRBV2 CASSGTGVSTDTQYF TGTGCCAGCAGTGGGACAGGGGTTAGCACAGATACGCAGTATTTT
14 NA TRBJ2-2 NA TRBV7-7 CASSQREVGGELFF TGTGCCAGCAGCCAGAGGGAGGTTGGCGGGGAGCTGTTTTTT
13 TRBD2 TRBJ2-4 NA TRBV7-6 CASSGGGLRIQYF TGTGCCAGCAGCGGGGGGGGTTTGAGAATTCAGTACTTC
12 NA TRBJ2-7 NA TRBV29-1 CSVTESSYEQYF TGCAGCGTTACAGAATCCTCCTACGAGCAGTACTTC
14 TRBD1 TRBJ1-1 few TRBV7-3 CASSLDGTGTEAFF TGTGCCAGCAGCTTAGACGGGACAGGGACTGAAGCTTTCTTT
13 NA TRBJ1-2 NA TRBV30 CAWSVSRDGGYTF TGTGCCTGGAGTGTATCCAGGGACGGCGGCTACACCTTC
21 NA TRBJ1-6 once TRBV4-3 CASSQETFGGQRGRRNSPLHF TGCGCCAGCAGCCAGGAAACCTTCGGGGGGCAAAGGGGCCGGCGTAATTCACCCCTCCACTTT
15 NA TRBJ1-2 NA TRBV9 CASSVAEGTIYGYTF TGTGCCAGCAGCGTAGCGGAAGGGACAATCTATGGCTACACCTTC
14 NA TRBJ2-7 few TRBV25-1 CASSDRVLSYEQYF TGTGCCAGCAGTGACAGGGTTCTCTCCTACGAGCAGTACTTC
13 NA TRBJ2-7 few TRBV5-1 CASSLRDGYEQYF TGCGCCAGCAGCTTGCGGGACGGCTACGAGCAGTACTTC
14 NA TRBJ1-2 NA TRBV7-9 CASSLAVGGVGYTF TGTGCCAGCAGCTTAGCAGTAGGAGGGGTTGGCTACACCTTC
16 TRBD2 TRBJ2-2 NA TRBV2 CASSERLAGATGELFF TGTGCCAGCAGTGAACGCCTAGCGGGCGCCACCGGGGAGCTGTTTTTT
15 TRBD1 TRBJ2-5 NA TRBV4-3 CASSQEGQGQETQYF TGCGCCAGCAGCCAAGAAGGACAGGGGCAAGAGACCCAGTACTTC
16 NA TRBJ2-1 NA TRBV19 CASSIQLVGSYNEQFF TGTGCCAGTAGTATCCAACTAGTCGGGTCCTACAATGAGCAGTTCTTC
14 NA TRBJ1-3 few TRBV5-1 CASSLDTTGNTIYF TGCGCCAGCAGCTTGGACACAACTGGAAACACCATATATTTT
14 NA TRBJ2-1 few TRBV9 CASSVEGVYNEQFF TGTGCCAGCAGCGTAGAGGGGGTGTACAATGAGCAGTTCTTC
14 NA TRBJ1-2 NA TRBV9 CASSVAGGNYGYTF TGTGCCAGCAGCGTAGCCGGAGGTAACTATGGCTACACCTTC
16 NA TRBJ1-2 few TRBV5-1 CASSLGTVAPYYGYTF TGCGCCAGCAGCTTGGGGACAGTGGCACCCTACTATGGCTACACCTTC
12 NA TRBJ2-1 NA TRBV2 CASKFDYNEQFF TGTGCCAGCAAGTTCGACTACAATGAGCAGTTCTTC
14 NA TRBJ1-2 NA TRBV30 CAWAGRKEYPSYTF TGTGCCTGGGCGGGGCGCAAGGAATATCCGAGCTACACCTTC
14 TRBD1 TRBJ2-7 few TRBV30 CAWSGTGFPLEQYF TGTGCCTGGAGTGGGACAGGGTTTCCCCTCGAGCAGTACTTC
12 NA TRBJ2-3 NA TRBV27 CASSLGTDTQYF TGTGCCAGCAGTCTCGGGACAGATACGCAGTATTTT
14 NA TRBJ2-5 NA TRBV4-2 CASSQDYNQETQYF TGTGCCAGCAGCCAAGATTACAACCAAGAGACCCAGTACTTC
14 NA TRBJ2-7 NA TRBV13 CASSPTVLGYEQYF TGTGCCAGCAGCCCGACGGTATTGGGGTACGAGCAGTACTTC
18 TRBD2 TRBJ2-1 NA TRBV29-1 CSVDGGGIRISSYNEQFF TGCAGCGTTGACGGCGGGGGGATCCGAATAAGCTCCTACAATGAGCAGTTCTTC
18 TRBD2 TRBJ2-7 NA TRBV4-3 CASSQDWTSGGPSYEQYF TGCGCCAGCAGCCAAGATTGGACTAGCGGGGGCCCTTCCTACGAGCAGTACTTC
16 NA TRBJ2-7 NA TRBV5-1 CASSLQLSFGAYEQYF TGCGCCAGCAGCTTGCAATTGAGCTTCGGAGCCTACGAGCAGTACTTC
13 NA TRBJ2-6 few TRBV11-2 CASSFSGANVLTF TGTGCCAGCAGCTTTTCTGGGGCCAACGTCCTGACTTTC
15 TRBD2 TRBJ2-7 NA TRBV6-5 CASRPRGESSYEQYF TGTGCCAGCAGGCCACGGGGGGAAAGCTCCTACGAGCAGTACTTC
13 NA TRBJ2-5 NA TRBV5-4 CASSLAAEETQYF TGTGCCAGCAGCTTGGCGGCAGAAGAGACCCAGTACTTC
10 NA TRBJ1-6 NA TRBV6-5 CASGGSPLHF TGTGCCAGCGGGGGATCACCCCTCCACTTT
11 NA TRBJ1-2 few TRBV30 CAWTLSYGYTF TGTGCCTGGACTCTATCCTATGGCTACACCTTC
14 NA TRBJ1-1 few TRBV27 CASSLRGAGTEAFF TGTGCCAGCAGTCTGCGGGGGGCTGGAACTGAAGCTTTCTTT
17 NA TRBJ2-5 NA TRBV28 CAISLQGPGWRGETQYF TGTGCCATCTCCTTACAGGGCCCGGGGTGGAGAGGAGAGACCCAGTACTTC
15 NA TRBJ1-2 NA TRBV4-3 CASSQDSPGLGGYTF TGCGCCAGCAGCCAAGATAGCCCAGGGCTAGGAGGCTACACCTTC
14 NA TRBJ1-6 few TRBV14 CASSEKGVNSPLHF TGTGCCAGCAGCGAGAAGGGGGTAAATTCACCCCTCCACTTT
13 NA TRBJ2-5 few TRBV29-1 CSVVGADQETQYF TGCAGCGTTGTCGGGGCTGACCAAGAGACCCAGTACTTC
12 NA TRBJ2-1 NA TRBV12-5 CASGSTARAQFF TGTGCTAGTGGTTCGACCGCCCGGGCGCAGTTCTTC
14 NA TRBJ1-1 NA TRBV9 CASSVAEVRTEAFF TGTGCCAGCAGCGTAGCGGAGGTTCGCACTGAAGCTTTCTTT
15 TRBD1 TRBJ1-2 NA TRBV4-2 CASSTRRDSGYGYTF TGTGCCAGCAGCACTAGGAGGGACAGCGGATATGGCTACACCTTC
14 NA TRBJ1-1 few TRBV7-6 CASSSGQFHTEAFF TGTGCCAGCAGCTCAGGACAGTTTCACACTGAAGCTTTCTTT